Given below is one T cell receptor beta chain in context. What it binds is unknown. This specimen comes from a study of cytomegalovirus exposure and HLA in healthy donors. Study outcomes and limitations: The study assumed roughly uniform donor sequencing depth for presence/absence analyses. In a later analysis, TCR beta V- and J-gene trimming was associated with a missense DCLRE1C variant. Later work found that TCR association rates differed between HLA loci; DRB1 had the most and HLA-C the fewest.

The PCR employed 60 Vbeta primers together with 13 Jbeta primers. TCRdb's copy holds only in-frame clones and misses some; the assay was immunoSEQ multiplex PCR. The data contain about 190,000 clones, more than 75% of them singletons. The source material was PBMCs. The clonotype was recovered from a woman under 30 in good health and CMV-seronegative.

CDR3 sequence reads: CASSFQGWEETQYF. The CDR3 DNA reads as TGTGCCAGCAGCTTTCAGGGTTGGGAAGAGACCCAGTACTTC. The chain couples TRBV5-6 to TRBJ2-5; TRBD1 might be the D (5 bases). Germline values: CDR1 SGHDT, CDR2 YYEEEE. The CDR3 contains 14 residues. Trimming cost V 2 bases and J 3 bases, with 11 bases left between them.